Following are 9 T cell receptor beta chains from one sample sequenced in a study of OX40 agonist ivuxolimab in advanced cancers. Some clones are missing from TCRdb's copy, which holds only in-frame ones; the method was immunoSEQ multiplex PCR. The table has approximately 74,000 clones, approximately 90% seen once. This specimen consisted of CD4+ or CD8+ T cells sorted from blood, obtained in a trial of the OX40 agonist ivuxolimab. The origin of the receptors is an adult with an advanced solid tumor such as melanoma, head and neck, liver or kidney cancer.

This chain joins TRBV5-1 and TRBJ2-5; perhaps TRBD1 as D (6 bases). V lost 2 bases and J 2 bases, leaving 13 bases between the germline ends. Germline V lookup: CDR1 SGHRS, CDR2 YFSETQ. The CDR3 length is 15 residues. CDR3 DNA: TGCGCCAGCAGCTTAGGGTTCAGGGGACAAGAGACCCAGTACTTC. The encoded protein is CASSLGFRGQETQYF. The full variable domain, its missing parts supplied by reference TRBV5-1 and TRBJ2-5, is KAGVTQTPRYLIKTRGQQVTLSCSPISGHRSVSWYQQTPGQGLQFLFEYFSETQRNKGNFPGRFSGRQFSNSRSEMNVSTLELGDSALYLCASSLGFRGQETQYFGPGTRLLVL.

This chain uses TRBV7-8 with TRBJ2-7, with D perhaps matching TRBD1 or TRBD2 (5 bases each). CDR3 size: 15 residues. In germline, CDR1 is SGHVS, CDR2 FQNEAQ. The V and J ends lost 1 base and 6 bases respectively, with 16 bases between them. For the CDR3, the DNA is TGTGCCAGCAGCTTAGATTCCGGGGCACTGGTCGAGCAGTACTTC. This translates into CASSLDSGALVEQYF.

The V and J genes are TRBV7-3 and TRBJ2-2; 10 positions agree with TRBD2. Trimming cost V 1 base and J 4 bases; bases outside gene matches: 9. This CDR3 spans 18 amino acids. Per the germline V gene, CDR1 is SGHTA and CDR2 is FQGTGA. The CDR3 DNA reads as TGTGCCAGCAGCTTAAGTCCTTTGGCTAGCGGGAGCACCGGGGAGCTGTTTTTT. Amino acids: CASSLSPLASGSTGELFF.

This chain links TRBV6-6 with TRBJ1-2; D is uncertain. CDR1 and CDR2 from the germline V gene are MNHNY and SVGAGI (reference sequence). There are 15 residues in the CDR3. Trimming took 5 bases from V and 4 from J, leaving 17 bases between them. This CDR3 is CASSSPESSIYGYTF. As DNA, the CDR3 is TGTGCCAGCAGTAGCCCGGAAAGTTCGATCTATGGCTACACCTTC.

This clone has a handful of counts. V usage is TRBV7-2 and J usage is TRBJ2-7, with TRBD1 identical over 7 bases. The CDR3 sequence is 13 residues long. Trimming removed 2 bases from V and 3 bases from J; junction bases left unmatched: 1. Germline V CDR1 and CDR2: SGHTA, FQGNSA. The CDR3 reads CASSLQGVYEQYF. In DNA, the CDR3 is TGTGCCAGCAGCTTACAGGGGGTCTACGAGCAGTACTTC. Together with reference TRBV7-2 and TRBJ2-7, the CDR3 gives the full variable domain: GAGVSQSPSNKVTEKGKDVELRCDPISGHTALYWYRQSLGQGLEFLIYFQGNSAPDKSGLPSDRFSAERTGGSVSTLTIQRTQQEDSAVYLCASSLQGVYEQYFGPGTRLTVT.

The J gene is TRBJ2-7, the V gene TRBV2, with TRBD2 matching 9 bases. With V trimmed by 7 bases and J by 0 bases, 13 bases remained unmatched. The CDR3 consists of 17 residues. Germline V lookup: CDR1 SNHLY, CDR2 FYNNEI. The CDR3, as DNA: TGTGCCAGCACCCTCTGGGGTAGGACTAGCGACTCCTACGAGCAGTACTTC. This sequence encodes CASTLWGRTSDSYEQYF.

The chain uses TRBV6-6 and TRBJ2-1, with 8 nucleotides matching TRBD1. The germline V gene encodes CDR1 MNHNY and CDR2 SVGAGI (reference sequence). The CDR3 runs to 14 residues. The V segment lost 5 bases and the J segment 9 bases; nucleotides outside the gene matches: 9. The CDR3 here is CASSKKEDRGEQFF. The CDR3 DNA is TGTGCCAGCAGTAAAAAAGAAGACAGGGGTGAGCAGTTCTTC.

The chain carries TRBV19 and TRBJ1-4, with 7 bases lining up with TRBD1. CDR1 is LNHDA, CDR2 SQIVND, per germline (reference sequence). This CDR3 comprises 15 residues. The ends lost 3 bases at V and 4 bases at J; junction bases unmatched: 5. Written as DNA, the CDR3 is TGTGCCAGTAGTATCCAGGGGGTGGATAATGAAAAACTGTTTTTT. As protein: CASSIQGVDNEKLFF.

By share, this clone ranks as medium-sized (0.01 to 0.1%). The chain links TRBV6-5 to TRBJ1-1; D is ambiguous. This CDR3 region has 11 residues. V was pared by 8 bases and J by 4 bases, with 8 bases between. Germline V gene sequence: CDR1 MNHEY, CDR2 SVGAGI. CDR3: CASHGVTEAFF. CDR3 DNA: TGTGCCAGCCATGGCGTCACTGAAGCTTTCTTT.